In its sample, the clone carrying this T cell receptor beta chain was seen a few times. Its target is unknown. Sequencing libraries for TCR beta were prepared with iRepertoire HTBI primers and Arm-PCR of CDR3 regions. TCRdb reprocessed the multiplex PCR reads via MiXCR and lists one record per CDR3 protein. The table shows roughly 430,000 distinct CDR3 sequences, with roughly 15% occurring only once. Time point defined: newly diagnosed GD, antithyroid drugs for less than 3 months. PBMC RNA served as the TCR library source. The data were obtained in a study of regulatory T cells in long-lasting Graves disease. Regarding the study as a whole: TRBV28, TRBJ1-2 and TRBJ2-5 were segments that persistent disease favored.

V was cut by 10 bases and J by 8 bases, with 20 bases left in between. The CDR3 runs 13 residues. The sample was also reused in another study, on T cells in Graves' hyperthyroidism and ophthalmopathy. This second study notes: The diagnostic basis comprised clinical symptoms, serum thyroxine and TRAb, thyroid ultrasound and orbital computed tomography.

The sequence derives from a woman in her twenties or thirties with Graves disease. The rearrangement links TRBV12-3 or TRBV12-4 to TRBJ1-2; D is possibly TRBD1 (5 bases). The sample was peripheral blood mononuclear cells (PBMCs), taken at new diagnosis, from a patient treated with antithyroid drugs. In nucleotides, the CDR3 is TGTGCCACTCTTCAGGGCTCCGAAGGAGGCTACACCTTC. Protein: CATLQGSEGGYTF.